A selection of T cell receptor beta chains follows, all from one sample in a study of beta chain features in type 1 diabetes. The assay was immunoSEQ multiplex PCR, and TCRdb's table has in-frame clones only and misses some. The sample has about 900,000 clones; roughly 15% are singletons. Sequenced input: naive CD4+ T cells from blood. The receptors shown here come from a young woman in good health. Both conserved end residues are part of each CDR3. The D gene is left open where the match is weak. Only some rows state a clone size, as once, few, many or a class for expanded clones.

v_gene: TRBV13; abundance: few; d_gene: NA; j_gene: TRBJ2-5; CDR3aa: CASTERGGQETQYF; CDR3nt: TGTGCCAGCACCGAACGGGGCGGACAAGAGACCCAGTACTTC
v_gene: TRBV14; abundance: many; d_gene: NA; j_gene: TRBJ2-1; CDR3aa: CASSQVKEFF; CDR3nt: TGTGCCAGCAGCCAAGTTAAGGAGTTCTTC
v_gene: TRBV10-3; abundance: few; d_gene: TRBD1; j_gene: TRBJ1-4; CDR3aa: CAISSGTGIEKLFF; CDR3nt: TGTGCCATCAGCTCCGGGACAGGCATTGAAAAACTGTTTTTT
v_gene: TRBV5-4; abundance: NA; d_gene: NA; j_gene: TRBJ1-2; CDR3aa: CASSLVAGASVGYTF; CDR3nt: TGTGCCAGCAGCTTGGTTGCAGGGGCGTCGGTCGGCTACACCTTC
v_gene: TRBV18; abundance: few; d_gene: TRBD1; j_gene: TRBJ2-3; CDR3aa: CASAEGQGATDTQYF; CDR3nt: TGTGCCAGCGCTGAAGGACAGGGGGCCACAGATACGCAGTATTTT
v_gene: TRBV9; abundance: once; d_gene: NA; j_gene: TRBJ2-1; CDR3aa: CASSPQEVSYNEQFF; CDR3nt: TGTGCCAGCAGCCCACAGGAGGTCTCCTACAATGAGCAGTTCTTC
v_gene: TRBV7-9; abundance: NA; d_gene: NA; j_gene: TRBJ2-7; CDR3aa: CASSRPTGIGSYEQYF; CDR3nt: TGTGCCAGCAGCCGCCCTACAGGGATTGGATCCTACGAGCAGTACTTC
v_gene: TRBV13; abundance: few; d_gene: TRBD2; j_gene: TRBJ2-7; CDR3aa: CASSPNYGGSHYEQYF; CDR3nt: TGTGCCAGCAGCCCCAATTACGGGGGGTCTCACTACGAGCAGTACTTC
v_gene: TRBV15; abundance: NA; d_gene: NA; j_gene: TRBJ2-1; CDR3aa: CATSRRLSYNEQFF; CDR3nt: TGTGCCACCAGCAGGCGACTCTCCTACAATGAGCAGTTCTTC
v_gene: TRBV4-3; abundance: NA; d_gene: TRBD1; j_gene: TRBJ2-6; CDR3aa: CASSQGGGTGAGANVLTF; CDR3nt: TGCGCCAGCAGCCAAGGGGGAGGGACAGGGGCTGGGGCCAACGTCCTGACTTTC
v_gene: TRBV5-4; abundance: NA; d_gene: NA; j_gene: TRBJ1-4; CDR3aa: CASSLGGEGGEKLFF; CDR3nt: TGTGCCAGCAGCTTGGGGGGAGAGGGAGGCGAAAAACTGTTTTTT
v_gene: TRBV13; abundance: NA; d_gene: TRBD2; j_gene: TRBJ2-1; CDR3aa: CASSTRAGVGEQFF; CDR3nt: TGTGCCAGCAGCACGAGAGCGGGAGTGGGTGAGCAGTTCTTC
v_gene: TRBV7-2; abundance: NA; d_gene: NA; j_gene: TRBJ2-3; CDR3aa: CASSSTRASTDTQYF; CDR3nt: TGTGCCAGCAGCTCCACTCGGGCTAGTACAGATACGCAGTATTTT
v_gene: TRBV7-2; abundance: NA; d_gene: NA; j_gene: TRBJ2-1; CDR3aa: CASSFSGYGSYNEQFF; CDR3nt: TGTGCCAGCAGCTTTTCAGGTTATGGCTCCTACAATGAGCAGTTCTTC
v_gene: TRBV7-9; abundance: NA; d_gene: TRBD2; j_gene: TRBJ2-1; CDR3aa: CASSPTTSWSSYNEQFF; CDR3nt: TGTGCCAGCAGCCCTACGACTAGCTGGAGCTCCTACAATGAGCAGTTCTTC
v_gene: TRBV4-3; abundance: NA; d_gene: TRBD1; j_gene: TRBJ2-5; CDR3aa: CASSQSTGGRETQYF; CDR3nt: TGCGCCAGCAGCCAGAGCACAGGGGGCCGGGAGACCCAGTACTTC
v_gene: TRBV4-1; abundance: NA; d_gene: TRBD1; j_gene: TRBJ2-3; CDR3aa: CASSQEVPAWQGALDTQYF; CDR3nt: TGCGCCAGCAGCCAAGAGGTCCCGGCTTGGCAGGGGGCCTTAGATACGCAGTATTTT
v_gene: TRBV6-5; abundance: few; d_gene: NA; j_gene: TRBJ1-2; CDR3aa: CASGGAGLYGYTF; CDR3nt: TGTGCCTCAGGCGGTGCGGGACTCTATGGCTACACCTTC
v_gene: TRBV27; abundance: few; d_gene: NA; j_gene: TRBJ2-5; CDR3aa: CASSRNQETQYF; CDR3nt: TGTGCCAGCAGCAGGAACCAAGAGACCCAGTACTTC
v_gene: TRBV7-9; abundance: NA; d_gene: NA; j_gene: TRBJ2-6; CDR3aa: CASSLRSGSGANVLTF; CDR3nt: TGTGCCAGCAGCCTAAGATCCGGATCTGGGGCCAACGTCCTGACTTTC
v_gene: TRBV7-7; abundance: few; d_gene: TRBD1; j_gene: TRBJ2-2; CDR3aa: CASRQGAGGELFF; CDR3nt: TGTGCTAGCAGACAGGGGGCAGGCGGGGAGCTGTTTTTT
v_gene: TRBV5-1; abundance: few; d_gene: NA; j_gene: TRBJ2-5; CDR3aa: CASSFGLNQETQYF; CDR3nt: TGCGCCAGCAGCTTCGGGCTAAACCAAGAGACCCAGTACTTC
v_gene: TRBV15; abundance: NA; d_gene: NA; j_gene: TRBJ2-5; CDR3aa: CATSKIWSRGETQYF; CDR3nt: TGTGCCACCAGCAAGATATGGAGCAGGGGTGAGACCCAGTACTTC
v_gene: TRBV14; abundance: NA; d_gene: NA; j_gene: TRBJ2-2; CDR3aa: CASSQAHRAFTGELFF; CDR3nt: TGTGCCAGCAGCCAAGCGCACAGGGCGTTCACCGGGGAGCTGTTTTTT
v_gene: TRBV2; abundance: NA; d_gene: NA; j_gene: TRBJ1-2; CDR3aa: CASSRAGYTF; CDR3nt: TGTGCCAGCAGTCGGGCAGGCTACACCTTC
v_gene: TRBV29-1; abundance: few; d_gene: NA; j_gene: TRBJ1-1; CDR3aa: CSVELRTVKFMNTEAFF; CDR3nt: TGCAGCGTTGAACTGAGGACAGTGAAGTTCATGAACACTGAAGCTTTCTTT
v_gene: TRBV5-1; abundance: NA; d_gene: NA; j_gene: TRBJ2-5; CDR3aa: CASSQGRRVRETQYF; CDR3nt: TGCGCCAGCAGCCAGGGCCGTAGGGTGCGAGAGACCCAGTACTTC
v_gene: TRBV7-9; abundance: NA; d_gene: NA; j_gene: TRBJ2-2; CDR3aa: CASSRGPGELFF; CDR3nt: TGTGCCAGCAGCCGTGGGCCCGGGGAGCTGTTTTTT
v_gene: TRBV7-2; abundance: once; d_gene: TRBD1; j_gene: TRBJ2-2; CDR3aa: CASSLIWTGTGELFF; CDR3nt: TGTGCCAGCAGCTTAATTTGGACAGGGACCGGGGAGCTGTTTTTT
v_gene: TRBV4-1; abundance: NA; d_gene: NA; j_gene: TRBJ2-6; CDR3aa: CASSHRAGVLPGANVLTF; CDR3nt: TGCGCCAGCAGCCACCGCGCAGGGGTTCTCCCTGGGGCCAACGTCCTGACTTTC
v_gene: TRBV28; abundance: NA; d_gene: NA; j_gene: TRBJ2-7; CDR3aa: CASSPVFGEQYF; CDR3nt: TGTGCCAGCAGTCCCGTTTTTGGGGAGCAGTACTTC
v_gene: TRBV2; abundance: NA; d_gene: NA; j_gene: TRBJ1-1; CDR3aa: CASSETGGTEAFF; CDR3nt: TGTGCCAGCAGTGAAACGGGGGGCACTGAAGCTTTCTTT
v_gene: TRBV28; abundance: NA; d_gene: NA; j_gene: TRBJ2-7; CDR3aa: CASSFISGAGEQYF; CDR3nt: TGTGCCAGCAGTTTCATATCAGGGGCAGGGGAGCAGTACTTC
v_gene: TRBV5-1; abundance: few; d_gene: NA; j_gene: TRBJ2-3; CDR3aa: CASARGGSTDTQYF; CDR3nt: TGCGCCAGCGCCCGCGGGGGCTCCACAGATACGCAGTATTTT
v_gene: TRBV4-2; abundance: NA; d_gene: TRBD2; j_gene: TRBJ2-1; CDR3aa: CASSQGTSGDNEQFF; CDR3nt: TGTGCCAGCAGCCAAGGGACTAGCGGAGACAATGAGCAGTTCTTC
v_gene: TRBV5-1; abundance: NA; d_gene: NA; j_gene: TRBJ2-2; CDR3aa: CASSSGQTLATGELFF; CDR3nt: TGCGCCAGCAGCTCCGGACAGACTCTTGCCACCGGGGAGCTGTTTTTT
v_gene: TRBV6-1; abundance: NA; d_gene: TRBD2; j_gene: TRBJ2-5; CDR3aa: CASSEHLAGGSGGYQETQYF; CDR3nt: TGTGCCAGCAGTGAACACCTAGCGGGAGGTTCGGGGGGTTACCAAGAGACCCAGTACTTC
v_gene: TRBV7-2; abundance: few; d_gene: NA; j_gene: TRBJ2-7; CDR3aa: CASSPLGEGWKQYF; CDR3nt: TGTGCCAGCAGCCCCCTGGGTGAGGGATGGAAACAGTACTTC
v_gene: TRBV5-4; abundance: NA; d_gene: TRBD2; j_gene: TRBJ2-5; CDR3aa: CASSLSTTSGVETQYF; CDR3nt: TGTGCCAGCAGCTTATCCACGACTAGCGGGGTAGAGACCCAGTACTTC
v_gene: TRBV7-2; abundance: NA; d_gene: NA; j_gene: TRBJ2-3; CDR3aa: CASSLNSFTDTQYF; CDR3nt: TGTGCCAGCAGCCTCAACTCGTTCACAGATACGCAGTATTTT
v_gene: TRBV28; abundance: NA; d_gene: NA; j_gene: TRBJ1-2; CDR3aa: CASSFWTELRDGYTF; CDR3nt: TGTGCCAGCAGTTTTTGGACAGAACTTAGGGATGGCTACACCTTC
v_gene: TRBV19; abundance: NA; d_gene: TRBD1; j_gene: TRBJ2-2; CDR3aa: CASSIETGVTGELFF; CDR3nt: TGTGCCAGTAGTATCGAGACAGGGGTTACCGGGGAGCTGTTTTTT
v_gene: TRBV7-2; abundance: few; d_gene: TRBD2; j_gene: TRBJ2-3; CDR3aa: CASSSQLAVSTDTQYF; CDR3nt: TGTGCCAGCAGCTCCCAACTAGCGGTTAGCACAGATACGCAGTATTTT
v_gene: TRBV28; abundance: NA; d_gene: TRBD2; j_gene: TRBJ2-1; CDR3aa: CASSPTPGSGSSFGYNEQFF; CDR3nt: TGTGCCAGCAGTCCTACCCCGGGGAGCGGGAGTAGTTTTGGATACAATGAGCAGTTCTTC
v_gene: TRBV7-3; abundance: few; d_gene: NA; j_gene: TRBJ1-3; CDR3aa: CASSTSPGNTIYF; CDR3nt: TGTGCCAGCAGCACCAGCCCTGGAAACACCATATATTTT
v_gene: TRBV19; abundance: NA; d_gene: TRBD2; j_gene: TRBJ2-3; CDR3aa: CASSRGLAGGPSSTDTQYF; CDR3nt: TGTGCCAGTAGTAGAGGACTAGCGGGAGGGCCTTCTAGCACAGATACGCAGTATTTT
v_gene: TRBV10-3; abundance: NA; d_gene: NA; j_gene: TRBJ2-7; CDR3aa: CAISDSQDSYEQYF; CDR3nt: TGTGCCATCAGTGATAGCCAGGACTCTTATGAGCAGTACTTC
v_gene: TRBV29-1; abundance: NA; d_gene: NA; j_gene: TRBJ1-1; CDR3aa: CSVATTTEAFF; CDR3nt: TGCAGCGTTGCCACGACCACTGAAGCTTTCTTT
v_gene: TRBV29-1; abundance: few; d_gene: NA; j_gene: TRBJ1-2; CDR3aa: CSVEKTDLNYGYTF; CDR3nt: TGCAGCGTTGAAAAAACTGATCTTAACTATGGCTACACCTTC
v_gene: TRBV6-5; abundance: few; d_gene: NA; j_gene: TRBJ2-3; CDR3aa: CASSYLAGPTDTQYF; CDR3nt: TGTGCCAGCAGTTATCTCGCGGGACCTACAGATACGCAGTATTTT
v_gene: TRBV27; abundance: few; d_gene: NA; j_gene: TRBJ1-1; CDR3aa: CASSTNRVATEAFF; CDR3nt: TGTGCCAGCAGTACCAACAGGGTTGCCACTGAAGCTTTCTTT
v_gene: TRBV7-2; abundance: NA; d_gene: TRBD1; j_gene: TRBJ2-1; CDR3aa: CASSSFPGQGTEQFF; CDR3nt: TGTGCCAGCAGTTCCTTTCCTGGACAGGGGACTGAGCAGTTCTTC
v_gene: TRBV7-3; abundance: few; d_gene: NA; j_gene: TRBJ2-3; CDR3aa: CASSRMTGTDTQYF; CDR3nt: TGTGCCAGCAGCCGAATGACAGGCACAGATACGCAGTATTTT
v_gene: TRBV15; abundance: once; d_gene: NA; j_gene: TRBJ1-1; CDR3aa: CATSSRRADTEAFF; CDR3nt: TGTGCCACCAGCAGCCGGCGGGCTGACACTGAAGCTTTCTTT
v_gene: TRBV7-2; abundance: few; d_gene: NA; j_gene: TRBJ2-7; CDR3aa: CASSLLVGGGYEQYF; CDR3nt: TGTGCCAGCAGCTTACTTGTAGGAGGGGGGTACGAGCAGTACTTC
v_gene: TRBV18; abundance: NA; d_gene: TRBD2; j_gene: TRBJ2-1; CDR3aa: CASSLTSGSYNEQFF; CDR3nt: TGTGCCAGCTCACTGACTAGCGGCTCCTACAATGAGCAGTTCTTC
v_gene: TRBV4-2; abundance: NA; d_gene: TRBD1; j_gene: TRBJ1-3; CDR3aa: CASSRDRGTGNTIYF; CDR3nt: TGTGCCAGCAGCCGAGACAGGGGGACCGGAAACACCATATATTTT
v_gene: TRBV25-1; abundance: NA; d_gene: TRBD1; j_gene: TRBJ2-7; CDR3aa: CASSELGTGAYSEQYF; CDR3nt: TGTGCCAGCAGTGAATTGGGGACAGGCGCTTACTCGGAGCAGTACTTC
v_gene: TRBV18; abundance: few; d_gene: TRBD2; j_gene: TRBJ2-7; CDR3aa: CASSPQPRLASYEQYF; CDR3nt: TGTGCCAGCTCACCACAGCCGAGACTAGCCTCCTACGAGCAGTACTTC